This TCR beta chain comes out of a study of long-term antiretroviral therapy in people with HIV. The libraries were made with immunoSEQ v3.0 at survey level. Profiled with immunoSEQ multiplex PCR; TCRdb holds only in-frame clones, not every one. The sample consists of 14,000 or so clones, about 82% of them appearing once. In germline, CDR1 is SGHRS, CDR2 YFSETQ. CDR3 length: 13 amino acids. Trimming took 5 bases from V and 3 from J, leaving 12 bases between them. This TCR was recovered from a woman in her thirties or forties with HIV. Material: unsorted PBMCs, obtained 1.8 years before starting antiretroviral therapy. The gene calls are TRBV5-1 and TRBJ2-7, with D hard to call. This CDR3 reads CASSPDAYYEQYF. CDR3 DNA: TGCGCCAGCAGTCCGGACGCCTACTACGAGCAGTACTTC.